These T cell receptor beta chains were read from a single sample in a study of blood T cells in healthy people across ages. One entry per CDR3 protein results from TCRdb running MiXCR on the 5' RACE reads. The sample consists of hundreds of thousands of distinct CDR3 sequences, approximately 40% of them appearing once. The specimen was blood. These receptor sequences come from a man older than 75 in good health. CDR3s include the opening cysteine and the closing phenylalanine or tryptophan. Expanded clones are given a class, and other clones once, few, many or no size at all.

j_call	v_call	clone_size	cdr3_length	cdr3_aa
TRBJ2-5	TRBV6-2/TRBV6-3	few	17	CASSPNDRATLYNEQYF
TRBJ2-5	TRBV29-1	NA	14	CSVGGTGGWETQYF
TRBJ2-5	TRBV4-3	NA	13	CASSQEILGEQYF
TRBJ1-1	TRBV7-9	many	13	CASSLVENTEAFF
TRBJ1-5	TRBV2	NA	15	CASLSDSQSNQPQHF
TRBJ1-2	TRBV14	NA	13	CASSLRPTYGYTF
TRBJ1-2	TRBV3-1	NA	15	CASNPGLSHLYGYTF
TRBJ2-1	TRBV20-1	NA	15	CSARAGTGDYNEQFF
NA	TRBV7-2	few	12	CASSLPRNEQYF
TRBJ1-1	TRBV20-1	NA	15	CSASPDRVMNTEAFF